Described below is a single T cell receptor beta chain sequence and its context. The target antigen is unknown. This could be a read error, since a much larger clone is one nucleotide away. This sample is part of a study of blood T cells in healthy people across ages. Study results and caveats: Diversity estimates drawn from one million T cells were deemed underestimates.

It was with a sample-barcoded 5' primer and a J-beta primer mix that a second PCR of about 7 to 12 cycles was run. A template-switch adaptor that had 12 random nucleotides put a tag on each cDNA molecule. TCRdb called the 5' RACE reads again in MiXCR, with one record for every CDR3 protein. The repertoire holds hundreds of thousands of distinct CDR3 sequences, under 55% seen once, with about 19% in the top ten. Donation came from healthy Caucasian individuals in Russia who were aged 6 to 90. This CDR3 has 15 amino acids. Trimming stripped 2 bases from V and 6 bases from J, with 15 bases between. Per the germline V gene, CDR1 is MNHEY and CDR2 is SVGAGI.

The sequencing sample was made of blood. The V gene is TRBV6-5, the J gene TRBJ2-3; D could derive from TRBD1 or TRBD2 (5 bases each). This sequence was found in a man aged 55 to 70 in good health. CDR3 protein: CASSYAMRGSDTQYF. CDR3 bases: TGTGCCAGCAGTTACGCGATGAGGGGTTCGGATACGCAGTATTTT.